A single sample is the source of the 15 T cell receptor beta chains below, sequenced in a study of OX40 agonist ivuxolimab in advanced cancers. Clones were read by immunoSEQ multiplex PCR, and TCRdb kept only the in-frame ones, dropping some. The data contain tens of thousands of clones, 81% of them seen just once; the ten biggest clones take up about 5%. This sample comprised CD4+ or CD8+ T cells sorted from blood, obtained in a trial of the OX40 agonist ivuxolimab. The receptors stem from an adult with an advanced solid tumor such as melanoma, head and neck, liver or kidney cancer.

The genes are TRBV18 and TRBJ2-2, with D hard to call. CDR3 length: 16 amino acids. Germline assignment: CDR1 KGHSH and CDR2 LQKENI. Trimming shortened V by 1 base and J by 2 bases, and 11 bases separated the two germline ends. The CDR3 protein is CASSPRSGVNTGELFF. The CDR3 DNA reads TGTGCCAGCTCACCACGGTCAGGAGTCAACACCGGGGAGCTGTTTTTT. The full variable domain, in which reference TRBV18 and TRBJ2-2 provide the parts outside the CDR3, is NAGVMQNPRHLVRRRGQEARLRCSPMKGHSHVYWYRQLPEEGLKFMVYLQKENIIDESGMPKERFSAEFPKEGPSILRIQQVVRGDSAAYFCASSPRSGVNTGELFFGEGSRLTVL.

This clone came up a few times. V and J are TRBV10-1 and TRBJ1-6; a weak D match, TRBD1 (5 bases). This CDR3 has 17 residues. V lost 0 bases, J lost 0 bases, and 9 bases lay in between. The germline CDR1 and CDR2 sequences are WNHNN and SYGVQD (reference sequence). CDR3 nucleotides: TGCGCCAGCAGTGAGTCCGCGGGGCGCTCCTATAATTCACCCCTCCACTTT. This gives the protein CASSESAGRSYNSPLHF.

This sequence joins TRBV6-6 and TRBJ1-6; D is perhaps TRBD1 (6 bases). Germline CDR1 is MNHNY and CDR2 is SVGAGI (reference sequence). This CDR3 is 16 amino acids long. Trimming left V 6 bases short and J 7 bases short, with 19 bases between. CDR3 bases: TGTGCCAGCAGCCCTTTGGGGGGGCAGATAAATTCACCCCTCCACTTT. Amino acids: CASSPLGGQINSPLHF.

V usage is TRBV12-5 and J usage is TRBJ1-1; D not certain. The CDR3 has 13 residues. The germline CDR1 and CDR2 sequences are LGHNT and FRNRAP. Trimming removed 1 base at V and 1 base at J, with 4 bases between. CDR3 region: CASGLAPNTEAFF. DNA of the CDR3: TGTGCTAGTGGTTTGGCCCCGAACACTGAAGCTTTCTTT.

This chain uses TRBV18 with TRBJ1-2; TRBD1 is a possible D gene (5 bases). The CDR3 sequence is 13 residues long. V gave up 6 bases and J gave up 5 bases, with 13 bases separating them. Looked up from germline, CDR1 is KGHSH and CDR2 is LQKENI. CDR3 in DNA: TGTGCCAGCTCCCAGGACACGCGTTATGGCTACACCTTC. Encoded protein: CASSQDTRYGYTF. The variable domain in full, completed from reference TRBV18 and TRBJ1-2, reads NAGVMQNPRHLVRRRGQEARLRCSPMKGHSHVYWYRQLPEEGLKFMVYLQKENIIDESGMPKERFSAEFPKEGPSILRIQQVVRGDSAAYFCASSQDTRYGYTFGSGTRLTVV.

The chain uses TRBV5-8 and TRBJ1-2; a possible D gene is TRBD1 (6 bases). Deletions cut 2 bases from V and 6 bases from J, with 11 bases between. CDR3 length: 13 amino acids. Germline CDR1 reads SGHTS; CDR2 reads YDEGEE. The CDR3 loop reads CASSFGRGDGYTF. In DNA, the CDR3 is TGTGCCAGCAGCTTCGGCAGGGGTGATGGCTACACCTTC.

This clone was observed a single time. The rearrangement joins TRBV6-1 to TRBJ2-2, with TRBD1 identical over 11 bases. V was pared by 2 bases and J by 6 bases, with 8 bases of the junction left unmatched. The CDR3 runs to 17 residues. Germline CDR1 and CDR2: MNHNS and SASEGT. The CDR3 sequence is CASSEFSPGQGAGELFF. DNA of the CDR3: TGTGCCAGCAGTGAATTTTCCCCGGGACAGGGGGCCGGGGAGCTGTTTTTT.

This rearrangement joins TRBV7-3 to TRBJ2-2; no definite D call. The CDR3 is 16 amino acids. Germline V gives CDR1 SGHTA, CDR2 FQGTGA. Between the trimmed V and J ends, which lost 1 base and 1 base, there was a span of 10 bases. CDR3 nucleotides: TGTGCCAGCAGCTTAATGGCAGGAATGAACACCGGGGAGCTGTTTTTT. This sequence encodes CASSLMAGMNTGELFF.

The chain recombines TRBV5-1 with TRBJ2-5; D is undetermined. The CDR3 length is 16 residues. Trimming shortened V by 1 base and J by 2 bases, and 15 bases separated the two germline ends. CDR1 SGHRS and CDR2 YFSETQ come from the germline V gene. CDR3 sequence: CASSLFYTLGQETQYF. The CDR3 region has the DNA TGCGCCAGCAGCTTGTTTTACACCCTGGGACAAGAGACCCAGTACTTC.

The rearrangement uses TRBV4-1 and TRBJ1-1; D remains unclear. V was clipped by 1 base and J by 1 base, with 4 bases between them. Per germline, CDR1 MGHRA and CDR2 YSYEKL. This CDR3 comprises 13 residues. The CDR3 spells CASSQGPNTEAFF. CDR3 coding DNA: TGCGCCAGCAGCCAAGGTCCGAACACTGAAGCTTTCTTT.

This clone was counted a single time. This chain joins TRBV4-3 and TRBJ1-2, with TRBD1 as a possible D gene (5 bases). Trimming removed 7 bases at V and 4 bases at J, with 13 bases between. Germline CDR1 reads LGHNA; CDR2 reads YSLEER. This CDR3 is built from 13 residues. The CDR3 sequence: CASKGPTVYGYTF. CDR3 in DNA: TGCGCCAGCAAGGGGCCAACTGTCTATGGCTACACCTTC.

The chain employs TRBV6-1 and TRBJ1-3; 7 bases align to TRBD1. With V trimmed by 4 bases and J by 0 bases, 12 bases remained unmatched. Germline V gene sequence: CDR1 MNHNS, CDR2 SASEGT. The CDR3 runs 18 residues. The CDR3 sequence: CASSVSRDRDSSGNTIYF. The CDR3 nucleotides read TGTGCCAGCAGTGTCTCTAGAGACAGGGACTCCTCTGGAAACACCATATATTTT.

The chain combines TRBV11-2 with TRBJ1-2, with D maybe TRBD1 (6 bases). This CDR3 has 15 amino acids. CDR1 is SGHAT and CDR2 is FQNNGV in the germline V gene. V was shortened by 4 bases and J by 7 bases, with 19 bases between the two germline ends. As DNA, the CDR3 is TGTGCCAGCAGCTCGGAGCGGGGGCTGGGGTCTGGCTACACCTTC. Its translation is CASSSERGLGSGYTF.

This clone is deemed medium-sized. The chain couples TRBV4-1 to TRBJ1-1; maybe TRBD1 (5 bases). Germline CDR1 reads MGHRA; CDR2 reads YSYEKL. Trimming pared 1 base from V and 1 base from J, leaving 10 bases between. The CDR3 covers 15 residues. CDR3 sequence: CASSQVAGPNTEAFF. CDR3 coding DNA: TGCGCCAGCAGCCAAGTTGCAGGGCCGAACACTGAAGCTTTCTTT.

V and J are TRBV7-2 and TRBJ2-7; a weak D match, TRBD1 (5 bases). Germline lookup yields CDR1 SGHTA and CDR2 FQGNSA. The CDR3 runs to 13 residues. V was clipped by 6 bases and J by 2 bases, with 11 bases between them. CDR3 DNA sequence: TGTGCCAGCAGTCTAGGCAGGGCCTACGAGCAGTACTTC. It is translated as CASSLGRAYEQYF.